The 7 T cell receptor beta chains in this list originate from one sample, sequenced in a study of cytomegalovirus exposure and HLA in healthy donors (dated by TCRdb to 2016 to 2017). The method behind the library was the immunoSEQ multiplex PCR assay. The multiplex PCR relied on a mix of 60 forward primers for TCR Vbeta segments and 13 reverse primers for TCR Jbeta segments. TCRdb holds this immuneACCESS table with in-frame rearrangements only. Some clones are missing; in checked studies, unresolved V genes explain under half, and the rest has no known cause. Present in this sample are approximately 150,000 clones, around a tenth of which were seen just once. The ten largest account for 1.5% to 2% of the sample. The sample was PBMCs. All receptors derive from a male donor in good health and CMV-seronegative.

This clone was found a few times. The rearrangement joins TRBV5-1 to TRBJ2-7; tentatively, D is TRBD2 (5 bases). V lost 0 bases and J 11 bases, leaving 12 bases between the germline ends. CDR1 SGHRS and CDR2 YFSETQ come from the germline V gene. CDR3 length equals 12 residues. The CDR3 region is CASSLAEGSEYF. As DNA, the CDR3 is TGCGCCAGCAGCTTGGCCGAGGGATCGGAGTACTTC.

This clone was detected only a few times. This chain joins TRBV4-1 and TRBJ1-1, with D unclear. The CDR3 extends over 13 amino acids. The V and J ends lost 0 bases and 4 bases respectively, with 6 bases between them. Germline assignment: CDR1 MGHRA and CDR2 YSYEKL. In nucleotides, the CDR3 is TGCGCCAGCAGCCAAGAAAAGAGCACTGAAGCTTTCTTT. It translates to CASSQEKSTEAFF.

This clone was observed a handful of times. The chain has TRBV15 and TRBJ1-4; a possible D gene is TRBD1 (5 bases). CDR1 is LNHNV and CDR2 is YYDKDF in the germline V gene (reference sequence). The CDR3 consists of 18 residues. V was cut by 1 base and J by 5 bases, with 20 bases left in between. The CDR3 bases are TGTGCCACCAGCAGAGTATTAGGGGCCGGCAAGACGAATGAAAAACTGTTTTTT. Encoded protein: CATSRVLGAGKTNEKLFF.

The genes are TRBV28 and TRBJ2-7; 8 nucleotides align to TRBD2. Germline CDR1 reads MDHEN; CDR2 reads SYDVKM. The CDR3 length is 14 residues. After removal of 1 base from V and 4 bases from J, the junction contained 3 bases not matched to a gene. CDR3 sequence: CASSLSGTSYEQYF. The CDR3 region has the DNA TGTGCCAGCAGTTTATCAGGGACTAGTTACGAGCAGTACTTC.

The J gene is TRBJ2-7, the V gene TRBV5-1; possible D gene TRBD1, 7 bases. The CDR3 runs 14 residues. The V end lost 0 bases, the J end lost 3 bases, and 10 bases lay between the germline ends. Per the germline V gene, CDR1 is SGHRS and CDR2 is YFSETQ. This CDR3 reads CASSLDRGLYEQYF. CDR3 DNA sequence: TGCGCCAGCAGCTTGGACAGGGGACTCTACGAGCAGTACTTC.

The chain recombines TRBV7-2 with TRBJ1-4; no firm D call. Looked up from germline, CDR1 is SGHTA and CDR2 is FQGNSA. V was shortened by 5 bases and J by 5 bases, with 12 bases between the two germline ends. This CDR3 is built from 14 residues. The CDR3 coding sequence is TGTGCCAGCAGCCTGACGGGGATCAATGAAAAACTGTTTTTT. Protein sequence: CASSLTGINEKLFF. The whole variable domain, remainder taken from reference TRBV7-2 and TRBJ1-4, is GAGVSQSPSNKVTEKGKDVELRCDPISGHTALYWYRQSLGQGLEFLIYFQGNSAPDKSGLPSDRFSAERTGGSVSTLTIQRTQQEDSAVYLCASSLTGINEKLFFGSGTQLSVL.

This clone was counted between two and nine times. This sample includes further DNA sequences coding for the same CDR3. The chain couples TRBV28 to TRBJ2-7; 8 bases align to TRBD1. Germline V gene data show CDR1 as MDHEN and CDR2 as SYDVKM. V lost 3 bases, J lost 3 bases, and 10 bases stayed unmatched. This CDR3 comprises 16 residues. CDR3 loop: CASSFVSTGGLYEQYF. The CDR3 DNA is TGTGCCAGCAGTTTCGTTAGTACAGGGGGTCTCTACGAGCAGTACTTC.